This TCR beta chain is from a study of T cells in Graves' hyperthyroidism and ophthalmopathy. RNA transcripts gave rise to amplified TCR beta CDR3 regions. The TCR CDR3 first-round RT-PCR relied on the HTBI primer set. Each CDR3 protein gets one entry after TCRdb re-called the multiplex PCR reads with MiXCR. The sample contains 600,000 to 850,000 distinct CDR3 sequences, 18% of which appear only once. In germline, CDR1 is SEHNR, CDR2 FQNEAQ (reference sequence). There are 14 residues in the CDR3. V was pared by 11 bases and J by 4 bases, with 17 bases between. This TCR was recovered from a woman aged 45-65 years with Graves' hyperthyroidism that later progressed to Graves' ophthalmopathy. The sequenced sample was blood. The rearrangement uses TRBV7-9 and TRBJ2-2; D is undetermined. The DNA for the CDR3 is TGTGCCTGGGCTCCCGAGATCCGCACCGGGGAGCTGTTTTTT. It specifies CAWAPEIRTGELFF.